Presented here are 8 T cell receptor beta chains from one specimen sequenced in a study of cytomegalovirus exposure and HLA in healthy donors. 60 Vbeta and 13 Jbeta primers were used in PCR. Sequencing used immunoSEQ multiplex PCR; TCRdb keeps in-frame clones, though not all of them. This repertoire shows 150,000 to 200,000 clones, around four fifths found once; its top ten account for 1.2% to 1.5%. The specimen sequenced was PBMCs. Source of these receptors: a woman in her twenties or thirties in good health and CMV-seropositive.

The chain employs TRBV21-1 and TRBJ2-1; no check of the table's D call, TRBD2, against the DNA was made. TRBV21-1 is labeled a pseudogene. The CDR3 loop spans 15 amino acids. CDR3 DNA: TGTGCCAGCCCCGGGACTAGCGGAGGCTACAATGAGCAGTTCTTC. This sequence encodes CASPGTSGGYNEQFF.

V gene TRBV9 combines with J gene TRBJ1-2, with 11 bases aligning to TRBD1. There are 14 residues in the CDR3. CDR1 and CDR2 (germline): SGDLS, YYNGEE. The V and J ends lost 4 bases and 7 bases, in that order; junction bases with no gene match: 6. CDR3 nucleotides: TGTGCCAGCAGCTTAGGACAGGGGGCCGTTGGCTACACCTTC. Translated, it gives CASSLGQGAVGYTF.

The CDR3 sequence: CASSQDPPLAGPLNEQFF. In DNA, the CDR3 is TGCGCCAGCAGCCAAGATCCCCCGCTAGCGGGGCCCCTCAATGAGCAGTTCTTC. J is TRBJ2-1 and V is TRBV4-3, with 9 bases matching TRBD2. Germline CDR1 reads LGHNA; CDR2 reads YSLEER. There are 18 residues in the CDR3. The trim removed 0 bases at V and 6 bases at J, leaving 12 bases unmatched.

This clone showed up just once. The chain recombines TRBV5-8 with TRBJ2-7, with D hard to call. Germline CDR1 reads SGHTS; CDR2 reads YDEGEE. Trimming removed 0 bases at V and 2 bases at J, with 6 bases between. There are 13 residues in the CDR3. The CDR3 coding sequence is TGTGCCAGCAGCTTGGCTATTCCCTACGAGCAGTACTTC. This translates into CASSLAIPYEQYF.

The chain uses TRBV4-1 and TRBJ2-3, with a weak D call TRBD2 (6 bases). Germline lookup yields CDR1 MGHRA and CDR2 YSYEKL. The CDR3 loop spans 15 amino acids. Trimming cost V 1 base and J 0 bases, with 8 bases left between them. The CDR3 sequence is CASSQGAGSTDTQYF. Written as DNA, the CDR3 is TGCGCCAGCAGCCAAGGCGCGGGAAGCACAGATACGCAGTATTTT.

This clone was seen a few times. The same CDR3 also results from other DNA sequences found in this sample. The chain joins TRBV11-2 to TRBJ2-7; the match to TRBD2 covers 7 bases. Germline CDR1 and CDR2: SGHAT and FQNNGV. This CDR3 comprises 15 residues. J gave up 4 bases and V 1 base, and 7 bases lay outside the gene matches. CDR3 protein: CASSLGLAEIYEQYF. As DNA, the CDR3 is TGTGCCAGCAGCTTAGGGCTAGCGGAAATATACGAGCAGTACTTC.

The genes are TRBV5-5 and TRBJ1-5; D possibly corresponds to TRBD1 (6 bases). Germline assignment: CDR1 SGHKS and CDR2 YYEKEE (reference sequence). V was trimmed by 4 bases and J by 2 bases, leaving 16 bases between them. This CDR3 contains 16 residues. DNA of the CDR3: TGTGCCAGCAGCCTCCTCGGGGGGGCTGGCAATCAGCCCCAGCATTTT. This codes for CASSLLGGAGNQPQHF. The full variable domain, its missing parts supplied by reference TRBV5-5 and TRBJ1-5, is DAGVTQSPTHLIKTRGQQVTLRCSPISGHKSVSWYQQVLGQGPQFIFQYYEKEERGRGNFPDRFSARQFPNYSSELNVNALLLGDSALYLCASSLLGGAGNQPQHFGDGTRLSIL.

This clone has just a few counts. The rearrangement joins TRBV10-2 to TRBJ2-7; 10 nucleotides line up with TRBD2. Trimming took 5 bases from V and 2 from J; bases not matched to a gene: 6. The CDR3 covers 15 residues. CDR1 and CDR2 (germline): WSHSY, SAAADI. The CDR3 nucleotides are TGCGCCAGCAGTCCGGGACTAGCGAGGGCCTACGAGCAGTACTTC. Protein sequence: CASSPGLARAYEQYF.